This T cell receptor (beta chain) originates from a study of cytomegalovirus exposure and HLA in healthy donors. A note on this clone: Its antigen remains unknown.

Findings and limits, study-wide: In vitro confirmation showed a few CMV-associated chains to be CMV antigen specific. In a later analysis, across HLA loci, associated TCR counts were highest for DRB1, lowest for HLA-C.

The donors were healthy bone marrow donors. PCR was performed using 60 Vbeta and 13 Jbeta primers. TCRdb's table, derived via immunoSEQ multiplex PCR, lists solely in-frame clones and lacks some. Among over 150,000 clones, 68% were seen once, and the ten largest hold approximately 1.5%. Sample: PBMCs. This receptor was obtained from a middle-aged man in good health and CMV-seronegative.

In DNA form, the CDR3 reads TGCGCCAGCAGCCAAGATACTAGCGACTCCTACGAGCAGTACTTC. It codes for CASSQDTSDSYEQYF. This chain uses TRBV4-3 with TRBJ2-7, with 7 bases lining up with TRBD2. CDR3 size: 15 residues. CDR1 and CDR2 (germline): LGHNA, YSLEER. Trimming removed 0 bases from V and 0 bases from J; junction bases left unmatched: 2.